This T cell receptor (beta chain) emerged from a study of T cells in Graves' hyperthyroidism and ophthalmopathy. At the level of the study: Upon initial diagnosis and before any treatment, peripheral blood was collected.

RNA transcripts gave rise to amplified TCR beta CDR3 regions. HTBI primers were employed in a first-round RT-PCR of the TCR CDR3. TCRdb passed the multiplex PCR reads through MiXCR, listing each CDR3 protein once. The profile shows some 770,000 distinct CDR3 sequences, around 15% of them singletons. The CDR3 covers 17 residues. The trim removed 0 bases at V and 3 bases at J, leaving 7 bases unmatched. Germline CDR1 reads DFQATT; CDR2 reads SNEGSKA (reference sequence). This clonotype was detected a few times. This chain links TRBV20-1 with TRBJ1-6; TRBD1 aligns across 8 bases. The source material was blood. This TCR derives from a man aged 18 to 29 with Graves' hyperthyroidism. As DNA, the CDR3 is TGCAGTGCTAGAGATGCCGGACAGGGCCTCTATAATTCACCCCTCCACTTT. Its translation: CSARDAGQGLYNSPLHF.